Listed below are T cell receptor beta chains from one sample, sequenced in a study of blood T cell repertoires in COVID-19. TCRdb's copy holds only in-frame clones and misses some; the assay was immunoSEQ multiplex PCR. This table has a few hundred thousand clones, approximately 87% appearing once. The sequenced material came from peripheral blood. Receptors were obtained from a woman between 45 and 65 years old with acute or convalescent COVID-19. Each CDR3 is given without its conserved first and last residue.

j_gene | v_gene | CDR3aa
TRBJ1-1 | TRBV29-1 | SVDMGVDTEAF
TRBJ2-1 | TRBV25-1 | ASSDPASYLNEQF
TRBJ1-1 | TRBV21-1 | ASSKRTWTIEAF
TRBJ2-3 | TRBV25-1 | ASNYLGGTTQY
TRBJ2-6 | TRBV12-5 | ASGLGQGLVGANVLT
TRBJ2-1 | TRBV5-1 | ASSLAGSFDEQF
TRBJ2-1 | TRBV11-2 | ATGGLAGYEQF
TRBJ2-1 | TRBV7-2 | ASSFLYEQF
TRBJ1-2 | TRBV30 | AWSSQGPVYGYT
TRBJ2-7 | TRBV28 | ASRTPSSEQY
TRBJ2-7 | TRBV6-5 | SSRGAGGLHEQY
TRBJ1-4 | TRBV4-3 | ASSQGHFTNEKLF
TRBJ1-5 | TRBV20-1 | SASQGLGNQPQH
TRBJ2-5 | TRBV5-1 | ASSLGGGGAWETQY
TRBJ1-6 | TRBV9 | ASSVEGGGSGSPLH
TRBJ2-7 | TRBV11-3 | ASSPQGGSYEQY
TRBJ1-1 | TRBV6-1 | ASSERQGLWPEAF
TRBJ2-3 | TRBV3-1/TRBV3-2 | ASSLQAPGQGPDTQY
TRBJ1-2 | TRBV19 | ASLPRDRPYGYT
TRBJ1-1 | TRBV7-9 | ASEAYVGRGTEAF
TRBJ1-1 | TRBV9 | ASSVAVNTEAF
TRBJ2-7 | TRBV19 | ASSLTWDSYEQY
TRBJ1-4 | TRBV15 | ATSRYGGRGIEKLF
TRBJ2-5 | TRBV3-1/TRBV3-2 | ASSQGAGGQETQY
TRBJ1-2 | TRBV10-1 | ASSGRDSATPFDGYT
TRBJ1-1 | TRBV9 | ASAGQADTEAF
TRBJ2-7 | TRBV19 | ASRPFSGASYEQY
TRBJ2-1 | TRBV10-3 | AISDTSGSGDEQF
TRBJ2-7 | TRBV7-2 | ASSLEASGRHEQY
TRBJ2-3 | TRBV6-2/TRBV6-3 | ASSPDRGSTDTQY
TRBJ1-2 | TRBV6-5 | ASAETGGYGYT
TRBJ2-7 | TRBV12-5 | ASGTGTVGQY
TRBJ1-5 | TRBV5-5 | ASSRTWDSYQPQH
TRBJ2-7 | TRBV30 | AWSWLAGEGSEQY
TRBJ2-7 | TRBV12-2 | ASRLGADILYEQY
TRBJ2-7 | TRBV5-8 | ASSFQGGRYEQY
TRBJ2-7 | TRBV6-5 | ASSYSIQGAFEQY
TRBJ2-5 | TRBV10-1 | ASSESSGEETQY
TRBJ1-5 | TRBV6-2/TRBV6-3 | ASSLAQERQPQH
TRBJ1-3 | TRBV10-3 | AISESRENTIY
TRBJ1-6 | TRBV3-1/TRBV3-2 | ASSQGWLRGYDNSPLH
TRBJ1-1 | TRBV6-6 | ASSAQGGAENTEAF
TRBJ2-5 | TRBV12-3/TRBV12-4 | ASSFAETQY
TRBJ2-7 | TRBV29-1 | SVGEPLYEQY
TRBJ1-1 | TRBV11-2 | ASSPPAGGSF
TRBJ1-2 | TRBV21-1 | ASSKAQGLPYGYT
TRBJ2-7 | TRBV5-1 | ASSLTSGGGPYEQY
TRBJ2-3 | TRBV2 | ASSPLGTASTDTQY
TRBJ2-7 | TRBV18 | ASSQNARLPYEQY
TRBJ2-7 | TRBV12-5 | ASGPDRGEQY
TRBJ1-1 | TRBV5-1 | ASSYSTPNTEAF
TRBJ2-1 | TRBV24-1 | ATSPTGSLGNEQF
TRBJ1-4 | TRBV6-5 | ATKSGTGGEKLF
TRBJ2-5 | TRBV6-6 | ASSSSGRVETQY
TRBJ1-4 | TRBV5-5 | ASSLGGGANEKLF
TRBJ2-7 | TRBV27 | ASSFGQAGGYEQY
TRBJ1-4 | TRBV14 | ASSPPGTGEKLF
TRBJ2-2 | TRBV7-3 | ASSLTIAGEITGELF
TRBJ1-2 | TRBV19 | ASFSGAYT
TRBJ2-2 | TRBV5-1 | ASRRQGLNTGELF